This T cell receptor (beta chain) was profiled in a study of cytomegalovirus exposure and HLA in healthy donors (dated by TCRdb to the late 2010s). About the full investigation: An earlier analysis of more than 550 of the donors reported roughly 300 Gb of sequence data and 95 million to 120 million unique TCR beta sequences obtained from about 179 million T cells. An early release covering 500 to 750 HLA-typed donors comprised about 300 gigabases of sequencing data and about 90 million unique TCR sequences. Among the roughly 400 genotyped donors, around 81% belonged to the genetic ancestry cluster associated with self-reported Caucasian donors. The study aimed to test whether signatures of past pathogen exposure could be identified by cataloging public T cell receptors. The study profiled the T cell repertoires of about 720 subjects by immunosequencing and related them to cytomegalovirus serostatus. Along with the roughly 700-subject first cohort, a separate validation cohort of over a hundred different subjects was used. To predict cytomegalovirus infection status, the study brought together high-throughput TCR immunosequencing, statistical association of individual TCRs with disease status, and machine learning. To study patterns of TCR occurrence, a later analysis re-analyzed previously published TCR beta repertoires from more than 550 donors and added high-resolution HLA genotyping. The later analysis used no new phenotypic data to find candidate immune exposures, relying instead on TCR beta sequences and their occurrence across donors. In an earlier analysis of roughly 540 of the donors, high-throughput TCR beta sequencing was used to judge whether each TCR beta V gene segment behaved as functional or pseudogenic. Alongside the repertoire data, information on donor age, sex, ethnicity and CMV serostatus was compiled. Genome-wide SNP genotypes for about 65% of the 666 donors were used in a later genetic analysis, which treated that subset as a discovery cohort. Every repertoire in the discovery cohort had been generated on one and the same sequencing platform. HLA typing included class I and class II loci at four-digit resolution. The number of donors typed differed by locus, with about 629-640 for A, B, C, DRB1 and DQB1, 522 for DQA1, over 600 for DPA1, and around 450 for DPB1. Because of strong linkage in the cohort, five DR-DQ haplotypes were treated as single units for association and clustering. On average, around 240,000 unique TCR beta nucleotide sequences were sequenced per donor among several hundred genotyped donors of the cohort, with 15% to 20% of those sequences being non-productive. The investigation overall reported the following: For the cohort, immune exposure information was limited to CMV serostatus. The study listed 150 to 200 TCR beta chains as associated with cytomegalovirus. Some IMGT-functional V segments, including TRBV6-2 and TRBV6-3, could not be told apart with the 87-base-pair reads, so those segments were excluded. Because some donors lacked HLA typing at each locus, the association tests relied only on the typed subset. A few of the identified cytomegalovirus-associated TCR beta chains were confirmed in vitro to be specific for cytomegalovirus antigens. A later analysis found that most CMV-associated TCR beta chains appeared HLA-restricted, with HLA associations seemingly driven largely by CMV exposure. In a later analysis, HLA-associated TCR beta chains were found to be more clonally expanded and to have lower generation probabilities than equally common non-associated chains. A further reported finding was that TCR beta sequences accurately predicted the HLA-A and HLA-B alleles for most subjects in the first cohort. Because counts were too low, seventeen rarely observed V segments, including chromosome 9 orphons, were excluded from the earlier analysis of 500 to 700 of the donors. In both the original and validation cohorts, the classifier was reported to diagnose cytomegalovirus status with high specificity and sensitivity. An association between a missense DCLRE1C variant and V-gene and J-gene trimming of TCR beta chains was found in a later genetic analysis and replicated in an independent cohort. In this cohort, only TCR beta chains were sequenced, and detectable features were limited by the absence of alpha or paired-chain data. When HLA alleles, especially DR and DQ, strongly co-occurred, TCR associations were difficult to assign to individual alleles. Correlated functional status among segregating V segments might be attributable to linkage disequilibrium, but an unknown experimental factor could not be ruled out. In a later analysis, TCR association rates were found to vary across HLA loci, with the most associated TCRs seen for DRB1 alleles and the fewest for HLA-C alleles. Several of the top co-occurrence clusters appeared to be linked to parvovirus B19, influenza, CMV and Epstein-Barr virus, according to a later analysis. Most TCR sequences were seen in very few donors, while some public TCRs were found in many individuals. In an earlier analysis of 587 of the donors, most TCR beta V segments were observed in productive rearrangements about 87% or about 30% of the time, broadly matching IMGT annotations. The presence/absence analyses assumed that sequencing depth was roughly uniform across donors, and that assumption may not be true. A later genetic analysis reported fewer N-insertions in productive TCRs among donors in an Asian-associated ancestry cluster than the roughly 620-donor mean. At a false discovery rate of 0.05, a later analysis linked around 15,000 TCR beta sequences to specific HLA alleles. It was suggested by the authors that the approach could potentially be generalized to other disease states and immunological phenotypes. A cluster of highly shared sequence variants was judged likely to represent a technical artifact of the sequencing pipeline.

The junction shows trimming of 5 bases on V and 0 bases on J, plus 11 bases between the germline ends. The CDR3 goes from the cysteine to the phenylalanine over 15 residues. Here the CDR3 DNA is all that survives: 45 bases in frame from base 1. CDR1 is given as LNHDA and CDR2 as SQIVND, both from the germline V gene (reference sequence). The library was produced with the immunoSEQ multiplex PCR assay. A mixture of 60 forward primers for TCR Vbeta segments and 13 reverse primers for TCR Jbeta segments was used in the multiplex PCR. A multiplex PCR assay on genomic DNA amplified the CDR3 region of rearranged TCR beta genes. Amplified TCR beta libraries were sequenced as 87-base-pair reads on the Illumina HiSeq System. The original methods were these. In a later analysis, tens of millions of unique TCR beta chains were counted across the approximately 620 repertoires, and around 11 million of these chains were shared by at least two donors. To remove PCR and sequencing errors, raw reads were error-corrected and collapsed into unique sequences using a nearest-neighbor algorithm that merged closely related sequences. To assign V, D and J gene segments, CDR3 sequences were aligned to IMGT reference sequences. For a sequence to be retained, a match of at least six nucleotides was required to both a V gene segment and a J gene segment. Rearrangements were called productive when the CDR3 lacked stop codons and stayed in frame with V and J; all others were non-productive. CDR3 was defined according to IMGT convention as the region running from the second conserved V-encoded cysteine to the conserved J-encoded phenylalanine. Sequences without an unambiguous match to a single V gene segment were excluded from the earlier analysis of 450 to 750 of the donors. An earlier analysis of just under 600 of the donors called V segments functional above 56.7% productive rearrangements and segregating when the between-donor standard deviation exceeded 5%. To diagnose cytomegalovirus status from the catalog of TCR beta chain sequences, a statistical classification framework was built. In a later analysis, TCR nucleotide sequences were compared against IMGT/GENE-DB human TR gene sequences so that V and J genes could be assigned. In a later analysis, CDR3 sequences and most-parsimonious VDJ recombination scenarios were assigned using the TCRdist pipeline. In a later analysis, every TCR beta chain was defined by the combination of its CDR3 amino acid sequence and its V-gene family, and reads without a unique V-gene family were dropped. As a way to deal with suspected cross-contamination and a sequencing artifact, a later analysis dropped 592 nucleotide sequences that were highly shared and had low generation probability. A later analysis calculated a clonal expansion index for each public chain from normalized within-repertoire ranks of inferred template counts. A later analysis computed generation probabilities with a VDJ recombination model fitted to out-of-frame rearrangements, and checked the results against IGoR. A later analysis scored TCR-TCR, TCR-HLA and TCR-CMV co-occurrence with hypergeometric tests, applying a repertoire-size bias correction to TCR pairs. A later analysis estimated false discovery rates by permuting HLA or CMV assignments 20 times. In a later analysis, co-occurring TCRs were grouped using DBSCAN, with TCRdist sequence similarity added in when clustering inside HLA-allele-positive subsets. Co-occurrence clustering excluded repertoires with fewer than 30,000 or more than 120,000 public chains, plus five with anomalous nucleotide sharing. TCRdb obtained this table from immuneACCESS and retained in-frame rearrangements with V and J assigned. These tables miss some clones; where compared with another copy, unresolved V genes account for less than half of the shortfall, and the remainder is unexplained. That table gives V, J and clone size, and the DNA gave D and trimming. The sample includes more than 95,000 clones, with approximately 73% observed a single time. Under 5.5% of the sample is in the top ten clones.

On this clone: Its antigen is still unknown. No base quality values were provided; no much bigger clone lies one nucleotide off.

The cohort comprised 550 to 700 healthy bone marrow donors. All cohort members were sampled while nominally healthy, although unrecorded immune exposures were likely present. The donor tested CMV seropositive, placing the donor among the approximately 290 seropositive members of the cohort. A peripheral blood sample was provided by each donor, and peripheral blood mononuclear cells were used for TCR beta sequencing. Genomic DNA extraction from the blood cell samples was performed with the Qiagen DNeasy Blood Extraction Kit. The rearranged chain carries TRBV19 and TRBJ1-3; matching of 5 bases hints at TRBD1 as the D gene. The sequenced sample consisted of PBMCs. The source of this sequence is a man between 60 and 75 years old in good health and CMV-seropositive. The DNA sequence is given as TGTGCCAGTAGTTCGGACATCCGCTCTGGAAACACCATATATTTT. It translates as CASSSDIRSGNTIYF.